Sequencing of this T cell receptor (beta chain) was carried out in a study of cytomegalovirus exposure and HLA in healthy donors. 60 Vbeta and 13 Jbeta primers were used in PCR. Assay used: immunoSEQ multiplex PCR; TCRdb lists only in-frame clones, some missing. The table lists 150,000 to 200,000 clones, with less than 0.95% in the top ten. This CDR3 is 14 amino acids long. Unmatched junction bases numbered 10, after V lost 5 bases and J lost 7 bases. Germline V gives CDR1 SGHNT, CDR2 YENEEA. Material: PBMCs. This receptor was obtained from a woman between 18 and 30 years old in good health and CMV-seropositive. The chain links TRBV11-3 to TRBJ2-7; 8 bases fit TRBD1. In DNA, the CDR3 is TGTGCCAGCAGCCCCAGGACAGGGTCGGGTGAGCAGTACTTC. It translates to CASSPRTGSGEQYF.